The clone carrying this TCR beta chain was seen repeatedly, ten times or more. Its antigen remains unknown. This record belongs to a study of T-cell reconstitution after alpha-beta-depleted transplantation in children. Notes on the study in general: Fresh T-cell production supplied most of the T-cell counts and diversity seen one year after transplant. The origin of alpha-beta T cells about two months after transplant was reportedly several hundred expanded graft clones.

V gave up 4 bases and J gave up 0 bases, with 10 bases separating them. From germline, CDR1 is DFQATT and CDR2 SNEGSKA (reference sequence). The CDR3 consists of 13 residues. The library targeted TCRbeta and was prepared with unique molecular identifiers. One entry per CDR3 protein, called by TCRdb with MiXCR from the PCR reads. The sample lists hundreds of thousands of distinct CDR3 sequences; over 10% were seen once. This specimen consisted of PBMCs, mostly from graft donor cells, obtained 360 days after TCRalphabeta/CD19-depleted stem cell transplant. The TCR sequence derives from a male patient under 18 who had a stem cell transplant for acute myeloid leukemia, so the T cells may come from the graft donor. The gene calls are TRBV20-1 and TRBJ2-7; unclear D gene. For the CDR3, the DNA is TGCAGTGCTACCTGGCCGAGCTCCTACGAGCAGTACTTC. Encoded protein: CSATWPSSYEQYF.